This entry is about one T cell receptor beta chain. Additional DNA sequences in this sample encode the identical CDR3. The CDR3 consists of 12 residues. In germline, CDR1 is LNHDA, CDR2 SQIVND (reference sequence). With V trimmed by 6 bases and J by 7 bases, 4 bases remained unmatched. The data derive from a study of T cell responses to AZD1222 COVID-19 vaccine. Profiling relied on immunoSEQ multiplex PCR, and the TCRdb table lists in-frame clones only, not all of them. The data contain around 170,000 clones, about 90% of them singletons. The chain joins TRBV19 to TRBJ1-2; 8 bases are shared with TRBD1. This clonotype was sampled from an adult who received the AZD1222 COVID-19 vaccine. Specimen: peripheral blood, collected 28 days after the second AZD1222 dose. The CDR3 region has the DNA TGTGCCAGTAGCCAAGGACAGGGTGGCTACACCTTC. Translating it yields CASSQGQGGYTF.